This entry features one T cell receptor beta chain sequence. Both about-4-week and about-12-week second-dose recipients were combined. The data belong to a study of T cell responses to AZD1222 COVID-19 vaccine. Trimming at V came to 0 bases and at J to 5 bases, leaving 8 bases not matched to a gene. The CDR3 loop spans 16 amino acids. Germline CDR1 reads LGHDT; CDR2 reads YNNKEL (reference sequence). Profiled with immunoSEQ multiplex PCR; TCRdb holds only in-frame clones, not every one. The data contain roughly 150,000 clones, around 91% of them singletons. This chain joins TRBV3-1 (or the pseudogene TRBV3-2) and TRBJ2-3; 7 nucleotides match TRBD2. The TCR comes from an adult who received the AZD1222 COVID-19 vaccine. The material sequenced was peripheral blood, taken 28 days after the second AZD1222 dose. CDR3 sequence (DNA): TGTGCCAGCAGCCAAGATTCCGCGGGAGCAAGAGATACGCAGTATTTT. It is translated as CASSQDSAGARDTQYF.